Listed here are 3 T cell receptor beta chains from one sample, sequenced in a study of cytomegalovirus exposure and HLA in healthy donors. The PCR had 60 Vbeta and 13 Jbeta primers. Some clones are missing from TCRdb's copy, which holds only in-frame ones; the method was immunoSEQ multiplex PCR. The sample lists about 160,000 clones, 80% occurring once. What was sequenced was PBMCs. The receptors were gathered from a woman aged 45-60 years in good health and CMV-seronegative.

This rearrangement joins TRBV9 to TRBJ1-2, with 7 bases that match TRBD1. The CDR3 runs 13 residues. Trimming removed 4 bases from V and 4 bases from J; junction bases left unmatched: 4. Germline V gene sequence: CDR1 SGDLS, CDR2 YYNGEE. The CDR3 bases are TGTGCCAGCAGCCCCTACAGGGGCTATGGCTACACCTTC. Translating gives CASSPYRGYGYTF.

The rearrangement uses TRBV14 and TRBJ2-1; the match to TRBD2 covers 7 bases. Germline V gene sequence: CDR1 SGHDN, CDR2 FVKESK. The CDR3 spans 17 residues. The V gene end was trimmed by 0 bases and the J gene end by 0 bases; junction bases not matched to a gene: 5. This CDR3 is CASSQDRSSGSYNEQFF. CDR3 bases: TGTGCCAGCAGCCAAGATAGGTCTAGCGGCTCCTACAATGAGCAGTTCTTC.

The genes are TRBV28 and TRBJ1-3; TRBD1 agrees at 7 bases. CDR3 length equals 16 residues. Germline CDR1 MDHEN, CDR2 SYDVKM. The V segment lost 6 bases and the J segment 2 bases; nucleotides outside the gene matches: 10. The CDR3 DNA reads as TGTGCCAGCAGGCGACAGGGAGGATATACTGGAAACACCATATATTTT. This translates into CASRRQGGYTGNTIYF.